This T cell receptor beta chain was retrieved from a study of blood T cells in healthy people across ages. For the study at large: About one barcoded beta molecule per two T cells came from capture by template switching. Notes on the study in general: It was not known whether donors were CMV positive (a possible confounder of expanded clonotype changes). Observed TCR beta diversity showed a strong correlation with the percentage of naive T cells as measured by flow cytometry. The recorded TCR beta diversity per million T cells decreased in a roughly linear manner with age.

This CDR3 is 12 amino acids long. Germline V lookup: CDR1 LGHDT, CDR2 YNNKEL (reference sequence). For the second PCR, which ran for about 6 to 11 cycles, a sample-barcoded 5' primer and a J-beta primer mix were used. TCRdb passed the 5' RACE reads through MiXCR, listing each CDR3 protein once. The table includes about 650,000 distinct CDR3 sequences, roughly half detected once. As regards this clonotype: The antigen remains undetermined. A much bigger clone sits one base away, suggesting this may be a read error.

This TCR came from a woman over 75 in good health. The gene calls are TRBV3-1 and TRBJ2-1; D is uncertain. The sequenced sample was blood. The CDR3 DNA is TGTGCCAGCAGCCAAATTCGAAATGGGCAGTTCTTC. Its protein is CASSQIRNGQFF.